This TCR beta chain was retrieved from a study of cytomegalovirus exposure and HLA in healthy donors. With 60 Vbeta and 13 Jbeta primers, the PCR was carried out. Assay used: immunoSEQ multiplex PCR; TCRdb lists only in-frame clones, some missing. Of around 90,000 clones listed, 65% to 85% are singletons. The CDR3 has 15 amino acids. Germline CDR1 and CDR2: MDHEN and SYDVKM. V gave up 2 bases and J gave up 5 bases, with 15 bases separating them. Sequenced: PBMCs. The V gene is TRBV28, the J gene TRBJ2-5, with D possibly TRBD2 on 5 matching bases. The receptor comes from a man aged 50-59 years in good health and CMV-seronegative. CDR3 in DNA: TGTGCCAGCAGTTTAAAAGGACTGATTTGGGAGACCCAGTACTTC. Protein product: CASSLKGLIWETQYF.